This entry is about one T cell receptor beta chain. The target antigen is unknown. The data belong to a study of siplizumab effects on memory and regulatory T cells. Study-wide findings and caveats: Memory cells seemed less diverse than naive T cells, which also seemed major contributors to the alloresponse.

This CDR3 contains 12 residues. CDR1 is SEHNR and CDR2 is FQNEAQ in the germline V gene (reference sequence). Approximately 10^5 TCR templates were assayed per sample. Profiling relied on immunoSEQ multiplex PCR, and the TCRdb table lists in-frame clones only, not all of them. The sample yields roughly 26,000 clones, around 83% seen once. Sample: memory CD4+ T cells sorted from blood. The V call is TRBV7-9, the J call TRBJ2-5; D possibly uses TRBD1 or TRBD2 (5 bases each). The J call may not be correct, given that the DNA end is closer to TRBJ2-7. The receptor was derived from a human donor in good health. The CDR3 loop is CASSYRDGEQYF. CDR3 in DNA: TGTGCCAGCAGCTACCGGGACGGCGAGCAGTACTTC.